The T cell receptor (beta chain) under discussion was sequenced for a study of blood T cell repertoires in COVID-19 (dated by TCRdb to 2018 to 2020). For the wider study: The collaborator samples originated in the United States, Italy and Spain and spanned the acute and convalescent phases of COVID-19. The material from the prospective study consisted of cDNA or gDNA derived from T cells, B-cell-depleted T cells, or PBMCs. Deeply sampled blood TCRbeta repertoires from subjects exposed to, actively infected with, or recovered from COVID-19 were included in the dataset. The repertoires were released in a freely available public database intended as a resource for research on the immune response to SARS-CoV-2. Samples were obtained from the ongoing ImmuneRACE study (first 160 participants) and from about 1,300 subjects provided by 6 global collaborators. Nearly every sample came with metadata listing a de-identified subject ID, COVID-19 status, age in years and sex. Where HLA class I and class II types were available, the types were taken from metadata supplied by the sample provider, not from assay-based typing. Results the study describes overall, beyond this receptor: Clinical and demographic metadata were provided uncurated, with the amount varying by source and participant.

Comment on this clone: The clone's antigen remains unknown. It has no much larger one-base neighbor in the sample; base qualities were not kept.

The germline V gene supplies CDR1 MGHRA and CDR2 YSYEKL. From cysteine to phenylalanine, the CDR3 is 14 amino acids long. Only the CDR3 portion is preserved as DNA: 42 bases, with reading frame beginning at the first base. For this chain, trimming is 5 bases at the V end and 9 bases at the J end, and the number of junction bases without a gene match is 8. TCRbeta CDR3 regions were amplified from genomic DNA by means of the immunoSEQ Assay, a bias-controlled multiplex PCR. Under the source paper's analysis protocol: Within the assay, amplification of reference gene primers was used to estimate how many nucleated cells each sample contained. To quantify the absolute abundance of each unique TCRbeta CDR3 rearrangement, sequence reads were collapsed and filtered. Productive Simpson clonality was computed per sample as the square root of Simpson's diversity index over productive rearrangements. The source is immuneACCESS, and TCRdb retained only in-frame sequences with V and J called. Part of the clones is not carried over; for the studies checked, unresolved V genes explain less than half of this, and the remainder is unexplained. V, J and clone size were drawn from that table, and D and trimming were deduced from the DNA. In all, the sample holds about 120,000 clones, and about 83% of those were seen once. The ten largest clones take up around 3.9% of the sample.

Participants in the prospective study were enrolled through a virtual design, were aged 18 to 89 years, and lived in approximately 25 United States geographic areas. Cohort assignment in the prospective study relied on participant-reported clinical history from a screening survey and a study questionnaire. Recovered participants in ImmuneRACE Cohort 3 were defined by two consecutive negative NP/OP PCR tests, clearance by a healthcare professional, or resolution of symptoms. In the prospective study, whole blood, serum and a nasopharyngeal or oropharyngeal swab were collected from each participant by mobile phlebotomists. Over an approximately 2-month period, participants in the prospective study had the option of providing additional blood draws and questionnaires. Before DNA extraction, prospective study blood samples were shipped either frozen or at room temperature.

The source material was PBMCs or T cells enriched from blood (not recorded which). The receptor was isolated from a woman between 25 and 40 years old who had recovered from COVID-19. The chain is made from TRBV4-1 and TRBJ1-5; the central 9 bases match TRBD1. The nucleotide sequence reads as follows: TGCGCCAGCAGCTTACCGGGACAGGGTGCGCCCCAGCATTTT. Protein translation: CASSLPGQGAPQHF.